This is a list of T cell receptor beta chains from one sample in a study of Graves' ophthalmopathy and Graves' hyperthyroidism. TCRdb processed the multiplex PCR reads anew with MiXCR; each CDR3 protein has one entry. The sample has just over 600,000 distinct CDR3 sequences; about 20% are singletons. Sample: peripheral blood. Receptor source: a woman between 18 and 29 years old with stable Graves' hyperthyroidism. Some clones in this sample may be carry-over from other donors' samples. CDR3s include the opening cysteine and the closing phenylalanine or tryptophan. The order of the fields is J gene, V gene, CDR3 protein.

TRBJ2-5 | TRBV4-1 | CASSQSSGETQYF
TRBJ1-3 | TRBV6-5 | CASSYGLSGNTIYF
TRBJ2-7 | TRBV28 | CASSLISVYEQYF
TRBJ1-1 | TRBV28 | CASSTTPRQNTEAFF
TRBJ2-7 | TRBV6-2/TRBV6-3 | CASSYKGPGSEQYF
TRBJ2-3 | TRBV20-1 | CSAGGLVGLSTDTQYF
TRBJ2-5 | TRBV2 | CASTRTGGDETQYF
TRBJ1-1 | TRBV14 | CASGTPNTEAFF
TRBJ2-5 | TRBV6-5 | CASSLIASGGGRETQYF
TRBJ1-2 | TRBV12-3/TRBV12-4 | CASSPSGSNYGYTF
TRBJ1-5 | TRBV6-1 | CASWTEYSNQPQHF
TRBJ2-7 | TRBV11-2 | CASSTPGTVDYEQYF
TRBJ2-2 | TRBV12-3/TRBV12-4 | CASSLALLAGGPYTGELFF
TRBJ1-1 | TRBV6-2/TRBV6-3 | CASSYSNRMNTEAFF
TRBJ2-7 | TRBV3-1 | CASSQEYRLTYEQYF
TRBJ1-5 | TRBV12-3/TRBV12-4 | CASSAGTRVNQPQHF
TRBJ1-2 | TRBV6-5 | CASSYANPGQGDGYTF
TRBJ1-2 | TRBV25-1 | CASSGTQGAGYGYTF